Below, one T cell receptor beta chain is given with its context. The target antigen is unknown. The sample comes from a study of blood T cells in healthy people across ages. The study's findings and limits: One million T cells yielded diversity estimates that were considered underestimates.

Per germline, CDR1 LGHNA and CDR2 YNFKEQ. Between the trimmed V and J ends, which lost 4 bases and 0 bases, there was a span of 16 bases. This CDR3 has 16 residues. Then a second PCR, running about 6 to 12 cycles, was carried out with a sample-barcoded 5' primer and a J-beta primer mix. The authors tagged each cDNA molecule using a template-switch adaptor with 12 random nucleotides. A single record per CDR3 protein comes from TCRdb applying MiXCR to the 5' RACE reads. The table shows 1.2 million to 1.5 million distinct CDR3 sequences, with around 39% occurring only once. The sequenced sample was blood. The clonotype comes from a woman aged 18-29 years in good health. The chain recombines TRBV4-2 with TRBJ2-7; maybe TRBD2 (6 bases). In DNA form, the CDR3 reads TGTGCCAGCAGCCGAGGGAGCGGGCGTAGCTCCTACGAGCAGTACTTC. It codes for CASSRGSGRSSYEQYF.